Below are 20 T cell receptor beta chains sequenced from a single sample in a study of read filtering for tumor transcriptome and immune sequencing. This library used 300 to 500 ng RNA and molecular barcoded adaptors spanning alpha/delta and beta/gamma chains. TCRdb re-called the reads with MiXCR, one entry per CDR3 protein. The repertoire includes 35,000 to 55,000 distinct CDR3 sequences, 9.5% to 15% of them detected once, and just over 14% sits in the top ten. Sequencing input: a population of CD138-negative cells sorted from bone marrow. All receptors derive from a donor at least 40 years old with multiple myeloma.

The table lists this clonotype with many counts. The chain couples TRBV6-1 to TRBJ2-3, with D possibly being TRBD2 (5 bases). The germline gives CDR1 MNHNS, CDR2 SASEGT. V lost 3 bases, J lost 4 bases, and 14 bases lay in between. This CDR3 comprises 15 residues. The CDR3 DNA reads TGTGCCAGCAGTGATTGGCAGGAGGTCCCAGATACGCAGTATTTT. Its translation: CASSDWQEVPDTQYF.

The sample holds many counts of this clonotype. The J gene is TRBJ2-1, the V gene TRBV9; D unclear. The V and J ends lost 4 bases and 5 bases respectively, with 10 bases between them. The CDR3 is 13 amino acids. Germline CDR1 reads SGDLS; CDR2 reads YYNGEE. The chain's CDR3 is CASSSGLHNEQFF. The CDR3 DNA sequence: TGTGCCAGCAGCTCCGGGCTCCACAATGAGCAGTTCTTC.

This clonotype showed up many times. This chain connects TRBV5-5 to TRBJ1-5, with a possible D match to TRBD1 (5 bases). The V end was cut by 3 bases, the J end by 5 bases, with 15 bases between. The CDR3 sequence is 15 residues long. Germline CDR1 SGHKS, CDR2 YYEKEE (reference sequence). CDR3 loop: CASSYEGQDYQPQHF. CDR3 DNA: TGTGCCAGCAGCTACGAGGGGCAGGACTATCAGCCCCAGCATTTT.

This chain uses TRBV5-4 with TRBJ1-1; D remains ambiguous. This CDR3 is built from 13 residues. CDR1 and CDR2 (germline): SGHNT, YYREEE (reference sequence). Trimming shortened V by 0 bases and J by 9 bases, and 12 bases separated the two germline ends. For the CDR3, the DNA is TGTGCCAGCAGCTTGGGAGCGGAACTCAAAGCTTTCTTT. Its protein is CASSLGAELKAFF. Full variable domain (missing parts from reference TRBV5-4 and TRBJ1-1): ETGVTQSPTHLIKTRGQQVTLRCSSQSGHNTVSWYQQALGQGPQFIFQYYREEENGRGNFPPRFSGLQFPNYSSELNVNALELDDSALYLCASSLGAELKAFFGQGTRLTVV.

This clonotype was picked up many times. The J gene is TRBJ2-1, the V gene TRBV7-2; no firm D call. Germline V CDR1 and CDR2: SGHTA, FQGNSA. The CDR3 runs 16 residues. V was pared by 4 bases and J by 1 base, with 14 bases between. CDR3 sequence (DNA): TGTGCCAGCAGCTCAGCCAGGACGCGTTCCTACAATGAGCAGTTCTTC. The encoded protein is CASSSARTRSYNEQFF. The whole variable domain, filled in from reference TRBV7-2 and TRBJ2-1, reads GAGVSQSPSNKVTEKGKDVELRCDPISGHTALYWYRQSLGQGLEFLIYFQGNSAPDKSGLPSDRFSAERTGGSVSTLTIQRTQQEDSAVYLCASSSARTRSYNEQFFGPGTRLTVL.

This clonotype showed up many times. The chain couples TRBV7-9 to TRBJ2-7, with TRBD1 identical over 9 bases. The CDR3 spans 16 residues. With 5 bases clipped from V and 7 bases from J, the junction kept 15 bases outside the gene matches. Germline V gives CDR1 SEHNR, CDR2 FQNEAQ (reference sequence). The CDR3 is CASSPPSGTGIGEQYF. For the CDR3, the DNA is TGTGCCAGCAGCCCCCCTTCCGGGACAGGGATCGGAGAGCAGTACTTC.

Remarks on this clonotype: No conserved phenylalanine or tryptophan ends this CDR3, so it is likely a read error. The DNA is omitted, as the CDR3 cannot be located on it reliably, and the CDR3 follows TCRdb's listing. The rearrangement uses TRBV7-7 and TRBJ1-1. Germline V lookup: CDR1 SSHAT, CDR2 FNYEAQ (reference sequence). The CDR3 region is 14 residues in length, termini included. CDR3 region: CASSLFSFGTEAFL.

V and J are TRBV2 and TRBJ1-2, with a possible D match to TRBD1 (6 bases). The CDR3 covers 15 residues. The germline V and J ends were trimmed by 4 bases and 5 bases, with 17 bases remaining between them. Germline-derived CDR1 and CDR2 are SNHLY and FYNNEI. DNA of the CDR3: TGTGCCAGCAGTGGAGGGGGAGGCCGGAGTTATGGCTACACCTTC. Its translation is CASSGGGGRSYGYTF.

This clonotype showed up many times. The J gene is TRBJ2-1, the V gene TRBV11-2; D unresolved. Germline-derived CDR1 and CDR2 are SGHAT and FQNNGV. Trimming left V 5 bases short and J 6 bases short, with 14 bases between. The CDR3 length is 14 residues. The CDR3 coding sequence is TGTGCCAGCAGCCCCCCCGGCAATTTCAATGAGCAGTTCTTC. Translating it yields CASSPPGNFNEQFF. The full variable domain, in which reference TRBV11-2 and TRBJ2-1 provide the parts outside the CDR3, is EAGVAQSPRYKIIEKRQSVAFWCNPISGHATLYWYQQILGQGPKLLIQFQNNGVVDDSQLPKDRFSAERLKGVDSTLKIQPAKLEDSAVYLCASSPPGNFNEQFFGPGTRLTVL.

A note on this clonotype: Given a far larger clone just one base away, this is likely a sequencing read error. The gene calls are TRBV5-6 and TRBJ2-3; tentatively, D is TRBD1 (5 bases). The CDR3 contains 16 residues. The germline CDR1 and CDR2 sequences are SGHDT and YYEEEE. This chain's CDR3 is CASSLDRTVGTNTQYF. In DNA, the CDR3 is TGTGCCAGCAGCTTGGACAGGACCGTTGGCACAAATACGCAGTATTTT.

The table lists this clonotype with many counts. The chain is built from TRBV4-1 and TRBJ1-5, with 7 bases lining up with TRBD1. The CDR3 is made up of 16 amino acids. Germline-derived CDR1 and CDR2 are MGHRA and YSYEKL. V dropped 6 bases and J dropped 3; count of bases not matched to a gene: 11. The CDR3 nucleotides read TGCGCCAGCAGTCGGGGGGAGGACAGGTCCAATCAGCCCCAGCATTTT. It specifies CASSRGEDRSNQPQHF.

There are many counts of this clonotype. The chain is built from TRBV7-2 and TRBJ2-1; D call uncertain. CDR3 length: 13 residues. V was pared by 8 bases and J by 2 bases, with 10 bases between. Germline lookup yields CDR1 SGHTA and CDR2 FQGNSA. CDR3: CASLPTTYNEQFF. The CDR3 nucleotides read TGTGCCAGCCTTCCGACGACCTACAATGAGCAGTTCTTC.

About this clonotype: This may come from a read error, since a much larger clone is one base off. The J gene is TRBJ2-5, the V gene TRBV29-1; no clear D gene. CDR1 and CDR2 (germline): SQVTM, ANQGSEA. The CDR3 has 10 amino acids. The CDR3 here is CSVAQETQHF. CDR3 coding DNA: TGCAGCGTTGCGCAAGAGACCCAGCACTTC.

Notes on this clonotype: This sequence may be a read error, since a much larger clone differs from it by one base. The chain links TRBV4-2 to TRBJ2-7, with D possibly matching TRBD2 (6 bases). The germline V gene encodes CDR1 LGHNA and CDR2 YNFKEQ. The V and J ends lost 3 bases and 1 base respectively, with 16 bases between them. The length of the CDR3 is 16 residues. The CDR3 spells CASSHDYTGVSYEQYF. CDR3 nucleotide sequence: TGTGCCAGCAGCCATGATTACACGGGAGTGTCCTACGAGCAGTACTTC.

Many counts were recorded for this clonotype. The CDR3 sequence is CSVGYGLGAYNEQFF. DNA for the CDR3: TGCAGCGTTGGGTACGGGCTCGGGGCCTACAATGAGCAGTTCTTC. This chain links TRBV29-1 with TRBJ2-1, with a weak D call TRBD2 (5 bases). This CDR3 comprises 15 residues. Trimming removed 4 bases from V and 2 bases from J, with 15 bases in between. Germline CDR1 and CDR2: SQVTM and ANQGSEA.

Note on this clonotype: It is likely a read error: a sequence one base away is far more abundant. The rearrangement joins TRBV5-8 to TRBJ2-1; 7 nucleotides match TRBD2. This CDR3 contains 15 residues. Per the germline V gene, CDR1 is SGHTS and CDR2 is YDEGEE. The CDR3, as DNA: TGCGCCAGCAGCTATTCTAGCGGTGTGGGCGATGAGCAGCTCTTC. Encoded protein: CASSYSSGVGDEQLF.

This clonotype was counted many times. CDR3 DNA sequence: TGTGCCAGCTCACCGACTAGAACCGGGGAGCTGTTTTTT. It codes for CASSPTRTGELFF. The rearrangement uses TRBV18 and TRBJ2-2; weak D call: TRBD2 (6 bases). The V and J ends lost 3 bases and 5 bases respectively, with 7 bases between them. The germline gives CDR1 KGHSH, CDR2 LQKENI. CDR3 size: 13 residues.

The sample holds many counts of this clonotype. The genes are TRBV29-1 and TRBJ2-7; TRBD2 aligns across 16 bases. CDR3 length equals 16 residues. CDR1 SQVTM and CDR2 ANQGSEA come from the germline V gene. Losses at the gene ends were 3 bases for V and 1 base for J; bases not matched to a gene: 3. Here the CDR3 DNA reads TGCAGCGTTGAGGGACTAGCGGGAGGGCCTTCCTACGAGCAGTACTTC. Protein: CSVEGLAGGPSYEQYF.

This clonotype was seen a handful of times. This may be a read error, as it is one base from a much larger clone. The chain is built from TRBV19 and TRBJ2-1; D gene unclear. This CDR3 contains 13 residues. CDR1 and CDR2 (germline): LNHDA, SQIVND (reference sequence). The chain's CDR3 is CASSMYVNNGQFF. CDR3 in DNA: TGTGCCAGTAGTATGTACGTCAACAATGGGCAGTTCTTC.

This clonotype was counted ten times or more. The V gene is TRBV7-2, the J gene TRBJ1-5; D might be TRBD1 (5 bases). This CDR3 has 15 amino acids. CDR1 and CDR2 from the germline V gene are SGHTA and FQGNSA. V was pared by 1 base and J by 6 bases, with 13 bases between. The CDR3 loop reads CASSLVGSGTQPQHF. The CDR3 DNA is TGTGCCAGCAGCTTAGTGGGCTCAGGGACTCAGCCCCAGCATTTT.